Presented here are 6 T cell receptor beta chains from one specimen sequenced in a study of blood T cell repertoires in COVID-19. Produced via immunoSEQ multiplex PCR; TCRdb's table is partial and in-frame only. Of about 120,000 clones in the sample, about 90% were seen once. Sequences were obtained from peripheral blood. These receptors were obtained from a woman aged 55-69 years with COVID-19, enrolled during active disease.

The rearrangement uses TRBV7-3 and TRBJ1-4; a possible D gene is TRBD1 (6 bases). The CDR3 runs 13 residues. The V gene lost 4 bases and the J gene lost 8 bases, with 11 bases spanning the gap. Germline values: CDR1 SGHTA, CDR2 FQGTGA. Here the CDR3 DNA reads TGTGCCAGCAGCTGGGAGGGGGAAGAAAAACTGTTTTTT. This sequence encodes CASSWEGEEKLFF.

The rearrangement uses TRBV5-4 and TRBJ1-4; TRBD1 might be the D (6 bases). Trimming pared 4 bases from V and 0 bases from J, leaving 10 bases between. Looked up from germline, CDR1 is SGHNT and CDR2 is YYREEE (reference sequence). The CDR3 covers 15 residues. CDR3 amino acids: CASSLDSATNEKLFF. The CDR3 DNA sequence: TGTGCCAGCAGCCTGGACAGTGCAACTAATGAAAAACTGTTTTTT.

This clone has just one count. The chain uses TRBV2 and TRBJ1-6, with D uncertain. The CDR3 consists of 15 residues. Germline V gene lookup returns CDR1 SNHLY and CDR2 FYNNEI. The V end lost 2 bases, the J end lost 9 bases, and 14 bases lay between the germline ends. CDR3 sequence reads: CASSEREQNTSPLHF. CDR3 bases: TGTGCCAGCAGTGAACGGGAACAGAATACTTCACCCCTCCACTTT.

This chain uses TRBV12-5 with TRBJ1-3; 7 positions match TRBD1. In germline, CDR1 is LGHNT, CDR2 FRNRAP. The CDR3 has 14 amino acids. V dropped 2 bases and J dropped 9; count of bases not matched to a gene: 7. CDR3 residues: CASGLPRQGRTIYF. CDR3 coding DNA: TGTGCTAGTGGTTTGCCAAGACAGGGACGCACCATATATTTT.

The chain is built from TRBV21-1 and TRBJ1-1. TRBV21-1 is reported as a pseudogene. CDR3 length equals 15 residues. The CDR3 bases are TGTGCCAGCAGCAAAGTGGGCGGGATGAACACTGAAGCTTTCTTT. Translated, it gives CASSKVGGMNTEAFF.

This clone was seen only once. This sequence joins TRBV7-9 and TRBJ2-1, with 11 bases aligning to TRBD2. The CDR3 is 15 residues long. With V trimmed by 6 bases and J by 2 bases, 3 bases remained unmatched. From germline, CDR1 is SEHNR and CDR2 FQNEAQ (reference sequence). CDR3 loop: CASRQTSGAYNEQFF. CDR3 nucleotide sequence: TGTGCCAGCAGACAGACTAGCGGGGCCTACAATGAGCAGTTCTTC. Drawing the rest from reference TRBV7-9 and TRBJ2-1, the complete variable domain is DTGVSQNPRHKITKRGQNVTFRCDPISEHNRLYWYRQTLGQGPEFLTYFQNEAQLEKSRLLSDRFSAERPKGSFSTLEIQRTEQGDSAMYLCASRQTSGAYNEQFFGPGTRLTVL.